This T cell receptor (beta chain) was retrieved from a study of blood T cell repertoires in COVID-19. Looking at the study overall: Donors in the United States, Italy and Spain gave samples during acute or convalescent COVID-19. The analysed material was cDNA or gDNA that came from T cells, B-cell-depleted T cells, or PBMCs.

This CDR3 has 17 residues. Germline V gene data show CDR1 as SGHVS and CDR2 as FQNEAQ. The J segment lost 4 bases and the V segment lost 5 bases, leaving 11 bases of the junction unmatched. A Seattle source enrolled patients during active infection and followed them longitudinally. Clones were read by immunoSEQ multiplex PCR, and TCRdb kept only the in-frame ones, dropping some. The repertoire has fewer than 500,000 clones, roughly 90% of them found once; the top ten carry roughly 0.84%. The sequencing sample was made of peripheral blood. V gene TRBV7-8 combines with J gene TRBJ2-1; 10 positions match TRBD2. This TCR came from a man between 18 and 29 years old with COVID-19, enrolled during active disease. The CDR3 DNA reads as TGTGCCAGCAGCCCCCGTCGGACTAGCGGCCTTTACAATGAGCAGTTCTTC. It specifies CASSPRRTSGLYNEQFF.